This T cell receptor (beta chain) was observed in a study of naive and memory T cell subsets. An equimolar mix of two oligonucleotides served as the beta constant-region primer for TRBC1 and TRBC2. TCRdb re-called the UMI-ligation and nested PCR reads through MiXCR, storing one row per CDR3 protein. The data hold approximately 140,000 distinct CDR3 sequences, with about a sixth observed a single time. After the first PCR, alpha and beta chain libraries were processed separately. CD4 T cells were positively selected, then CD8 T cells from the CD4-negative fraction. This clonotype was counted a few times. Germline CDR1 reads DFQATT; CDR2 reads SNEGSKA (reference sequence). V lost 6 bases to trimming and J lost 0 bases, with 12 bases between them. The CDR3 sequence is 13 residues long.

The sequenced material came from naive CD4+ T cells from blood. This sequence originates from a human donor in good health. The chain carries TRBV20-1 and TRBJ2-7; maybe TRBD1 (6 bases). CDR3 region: CSANRDTSYEQYF. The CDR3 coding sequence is TGCAGTGCGAACCGGGACACCTCCTACGAGCAGTACTTC.